This T cell receptor beta chain comes out of a study of T cell repertoires in cytomegalovirus infection. The overall study: CMV epitopes that were recently identified and HLA-C-restricted were used alongside well-studied HLA-B-restricted ones. Signatures in public TCR beta sequences pointed to both CMV infection and matching HLA type. Study-level points and caveats: Predominance within the ex vivo response was attributable to HLA-C-restricted CMV-specific TCR beta clonotypes.

On this clonotype itself: Its specificity is not known.

Germline CDR1 and CDR2: DFQATT and SNEGSKA (reference sequence). V was pared by 3 bases and J by 3 bases, with 22 bases of the junction left unmatched. The CDR3 extends over 20 amino acids. One entry per CDR3 protein, called by TCRdb with MiXCR from the reads. The sample has approximately 350,000 distinct CDR3 sequences, about a third seen once. The clonotype originates from a human donor in good health (CMV status not recorded). Some clones in this sample may be carry-over from other donors' samples. The sequences come from cultured PBMCs, collected from culture after CMV antigen stimulation. The chain carries TRBV20-1 and TRBJ2-3; 9 nucleotides line up with TRBD2. In DNA form, the CDR3 reads TGCAGTGCTAGTGGGGCTAGCGGGAATCCCACGATACGAGGAACAGATACGCAGTATTTT. Protein sequence: CSASGASGNPTIRGTDTQYF.